These 27 T cell receptor beta chains were sequenced from one sample in a study of cytomegalovirus exposure and HLA in healthy donors. PCR involved 60 Vbeta and 13 Jbeta primers. Repertoires were generated with immunoSEQ multiplex PCR, while TCRdb's copy carries only in-frame clones and drops some. This sample's table has around 53,000 clones. Input material: PBMCs. The source is a young woman in good health and CMV-seropositive.

The gene calls are TRBV5-1 and TRBJ2-5; TRBD2 aligns across 13 bases. The CDR3 covers 19 residues. The junction had 15 bases not matched to a gene; V was cut back by 5 bases and J by 2 bases. Germline CDR1 is SGHRS and CDR2 is YFSETQ. The CDR3 DNA reads TGCGCCAGCAGAGTCGGACTAGCGGGGGCGATGAAGTTACAAGAGACCCAGTACTTC. As protein: CASRVGLAGAMKLQETQYF.

The CDR3 DNA sequence: TGTGCCAGCAGCCTCCAGGCGGGGGGGCCGTACGAGCAGTACTTC. Its protein is CASSLQAGGPYEQYF. The chain couples TRBV7-2 to TRBJ2-7; TRBD2 matches at 9 bases. This CDR3 is built from 15 residues. Germline values: CDR1 SGHTA, CDR2 FQGNSA. V was pared by 5 bases and J by 4 bases, with 9 bases of the junction left unmatched.

The J gene is TRBJ2-3, the V gene TRBV19, with TRBD1 identical over 7 bases. The CDR3 covers 15 residues. The ends lost 5 bases at V and 2 bases at J; junction bases unmatched: 7. Looked up from germline, CDR1 is LNHDA and CDR2 is SQIVND (reference sequence). The CDR3 DNA reads TGTGCCAGTAGTTCCCGGGACAGATACACAGATACGCAGTATTTT. It specifies CASSSRDRYTDTQYF.

The chain has TRBV6-1 and TRBJ2-7; no reliable D call. V lost 5 bases and J lost 3, with 5 bases in between. Germline-derived CDR1 and CDR2 are MNHNS and SASEGT. This CDR3 has 11 residues. CDR3 DNA: TGTGCCAGCAGTCAGATCTACGAGCAGTACTTC. It is translated as CASSQIYEQYF.

The rearrangement uses TRBV28 and TRBJ1-6, with 9 positions matching TRBD1. The CDR3 loop spans 17 amino acids. The junction had 5 bases not matched to a gene; V was cut back by 2 bases and J by 3 bases. In germline, CDR1 is MDHEN, CDR2 SYDVKM. The CDR3 region is CASSLVDRGFYNSPLHF. CDR3 DNA: TGTGCCAGCAGTTTAGTGGACAGGGGCTTCTATAATTCACCCCTCCACTTT. The full variable domain, in which reference TRBV28 and TRBJ1-6 provide the parts outside the CDR3, is DVKVTQSSRYLVKRTGEKVFLECVQDMDHENMFWYRQDPGLGLRLIYFSYDVKMKEKGDIPEGYSVSREKKERFSLILESASTNQTSMYLCASSLVDRGFYNSPLHFGNGTRLTVT.

This rearrangement joins TRBV5-4 to TRBJ1-4, with a possible D match to TRBD1 (6 bases). V dropped 4 bases and J dropped 4 bases, with 14 bases sitting between them. The CDR3 sequence is 15 residues long. CDR1 and CDR2 (germline): SGHNT, YYREEE (reference sequence). CDR3 protein: CASSAASGVNEKLFF. Written as DNA, the CDR3 is TGTGCCAGCAGCGCCGCTTCAGGGGTTAATGAAAAACTGTTTTTT.

This chain links TRBV18 with TRBJ2-7; 7 bases are shared with TRBD1. Germline trimming cut 2 bases from V and 3 bases from J; bases unmatched to any gene: 7. The CDR3 totals 15 residues. Germline V CDR1 and CDR2: KGHSH, LQKENI. The chain's CDR3 is CASSPIQGVRYEQYF. The CDR3 nucleotides read TGTGCCAGCTCACCAATCCAGGGGGTGCGCTACGAGCAGTACTTC.

The chain carries TRBV30 and TRBJ1-5, with a tentative D call TRBD1 (6 bases). CDR3 size: 15 residues. Germline CDR1 reads GTSNPN; CDR2 reads SVGIG (reference sequence). Between the trimmed V and J ends, which lost 0 bases and 2 bases, there was a span of 11 bases. This CDR3 is CAWSVQGSGNQPQHF. In nucleotides, the CDR3 is TGTGCCTGGAGTGTACAGGGATCCGGCAATCAGCCCCAGCATTTT.

The J gene is TRBJ2-5, the V gene TRBV18; TRBD2 is a possible D gene (6 bases). The germline V gene encodes CDR1 KGHSH and CDR2 LQKENI. The CDR3 extends over 13 amino acids. V lost 8 bases to trimming and J lost 4 bases, with 14 bases between them. The CDR3 loop reads CASTSDGGETQYF. In nucleotides, the CDR3 is TGTGCCAGCACATCGGACGGGGGAGAGACCCAGTACTTC.

The chain joins TRBV27 to TRBJ1-4, with 7 bases matching TRBD1. V lost 2 bases to trimming and J lost 8 bases; unmatched junction nucleotides: 8. Germline CDR1 is MNHEY and CDR2 is SMNVEV (reference sequence). The CDR3 is 15 residues long. For the CDR3, the DNA is TGTGCCAGCAGTTTAGGTGTGAGGGGACAGGAAAAACTGTTTTTT. Translating gives CASSLGVRGQEKLFF.

The chain is built from TRBV6-1 and TRBJ2-3, with 7 bases identical to TRBD1. V shed 1 base, J shed 5 bases, and the junction held 6 bases outside the gene matches. CDR3 length equals 15 residues. In germline, CDR1 is MNHNS, CDR2 SASEGT. CDR3 DNA: TGTGCCAGCAGTGAAGTAGGGGGACAGCTAGATACGCAGTATTTT. Its protein product is CASSEVGGQLDTQYF.

The chain links TRBV19 to TRBJ2-7; perhaps TRBD2 as D (6 bases). Looked up from germline, CDR1 is LNHDA and CDR2 is SQIVND (reference sequence). Trimming stripped 3 bases from V and 2 bases from J, with 11 bases between. CDR3 size: 14 residues. CDR3 bases: TGTGCCAGTAGTATCCGGGACTCACCCTACGAGCAGTACTTC. As protein: CASSIRDSPYEQYF.

This chain connects TRBV6-1 to TRBJ2-7; possible D gene TRBD2, 7 bases. Germline CDR1 MNHNS, CDR2 SASEGT. The CDR3 totals 14 residues. V shed 8 bases and J shed 2 bases, with 16 bases lying between them. The CDR3 region is CASSSQRDTYEQYF. The CDR3 DNA sequence: TGTGCCAGCTCTTCCCAGCGGGACACCTACGAGCAGTACTTC.

The V gene is TRBV5-1, the J gene TRBJ2-5; 15 bases are shared with TRBD2. CDR1 is SGHRS and CDR2 is YFSETQ in the germline V gene. V trimming: 6 bases; J trimming: 5 bases; junction bases outside the gene matches: 11. This CDR3 contains 17 residues. CDR3 region: CASIPPGTSGGMETQYF. CDR3 sequence (DNA): TGCGCCAGCATCCCTCCCGGGACTAGCGGGGGGATGGAGACCCAGTACTTC.

For this clone: Other DNA sequences in the sample encode the same CDR3. The CDR3 sequence is CAWVDRANSPLHF. The CDR3 DNA is TGTGCCTGGGTAGACAGGGCTAATTCACCCCTCCACTTT. The chain uses TRBV30 and TRBJ1-6; 7 bases fit TRBD1. The ends lost 5 bases at V and 6 bases at J; junction bases unmatched: 4. The CDR3 has 13 residues. Germline-derived CDR1 and CDR2 are GTSNPN and SVGIG (reference sequence).

The chain employs TRBV11-2 and TRBJ2-1; a possible D gene is TRBD1 (5 bases). The CDR3 has 14 residues. Germline V gene lookup returns CDR1 SGHAT and CDR2 FQNNGV. V shed 2 bases and J shed 7 bases, with 12 bases lying between them. The CDR3 bases are TGTGCCAGCAGCTTAACCCAGGGTTTAAATGAGCAGTTCTTC. It is translated as CASSLTQGLNEQFF.

The CDR3 here is CASTGLGKETQYF. DNA for the CDR3: TGTGCCAGTACCGGACTAGGGAAAGAGACCCAGTACTTC. The chain has TRBV19 and TRBJ2-5; 7 bases are shared with TRBD2. Germline values: CDR1 LNHDA, CDR2 SQIVND (reference sequence). The length of the CDR3 is 13 residues. V lost 7 bases, J lost 3 bases, and 5 bases stayed unmatched.

V is TRBV6-5 and J is TRBJ1-2, with TRBD1 matching 7 bases. CDR1 is MNHEY and CDR2 is SVGAGI in the germline V gene. V was clipped by 9 bases and J by 8 bases; unmatched bases: 15. The CDR3 is made up of 14 amino acids. The CDR3 loop is CASRGTGDWGGYTF. In DNA form, the CDR3 reads TGTGCCAGTCGGGGCACAGGGGATTGGGGCGGCTACACCTTC.

The chain carries TRBV6-5 and TRBJ2-7; TRBD1 matches 8 bases. The J segment lost 6 bases and the V segment lost 0 bases, leaving 1 base of the junction unmatched. Germline loops: CDR1 MNHEY, CDR2 SVGAGI. This CDR3 comprises 13 residues. CDR3 sequence reads: CASSYSTGGEQYF. DNA of the CDR3: TGTGCCAGCAGTTACTCAACAGGGGGCGAGCAGTACTTC.

In the case of this clone: Other DNA variants within this sample encode the same CDR3. This chain uses TRBV9 with TRBJ2-7, with TRBD2 as a possible D gene (5 bases). The CDR3 has 14 amino acids. Trimming cost V 0 bases and J 0 bases, with 7 bases left between them. CDR1 is SGDLS and CDR2 is YYNGEE in the germline V gene. CDR3 amino acids: CASSVGAGSYEQYF. The CDR3 bases are TGTGCCAGCAGCGTAGGGGCGGGCTCCTACGAGCAGTACTTC. Full variable domain (rest looked up from reference TRBV9 and TRBJ2-7): DSGVTQTPKHLITATGQRVTLRCSPRSGDLSVYWYQQSLDQGLQFLIQYYNGEERAKGNILERFSAQQFPDLHSELNLSSLELGDSALYFCASSVGAGSYEQYFGPGTRLTVT.

In DNA form, the CDR3 reads TGTGCCAGCAGCTTAGGTCAGGCCACGGTCCGCTCTAGCACAGATACGCAGTATTTT. It is translated as CASSLGQATVRSSTDTQYF. This chain joins TRBV13 and TRBJ2-3; D remains unclear. This CDR3 contains 19 residues. CDR1 PRHDT and CDR2 FYEKMQ come from the germline V gene (reference sequence). V was pared by 0 bases and J by 0 bases, with 19 bases between.

The chain couples TRBV5-1 to TRBJ2-7; D gene unclear. The germline V gene encodes CDR1 SGHRS and CDR2 YFSETQ. V dropped 0 bases and J dropped 6 bases, with 10 bases sitting between them. This CDR3 is 13 amino acids long. CDR3: CASSLVSASEQYF. CDR3 DNA: TGCGCCAGCAGCTTGGTTAGTGCGTCCGAGCAGTACTTC.

V usage is TRBV6-4 and J usage is TRBJ2-3, with D perhaps TRBD2 (6 bases). Germline V gives CDR1 MRHNA, CDR2 SNTAGT. This CDR3 region has 15 residues. V lost 6 bases and J lost 1, with 14 bases in between. This CDR3 reads CASRTGLPGTDTQYF. For the CDR3, the DNA is TGTGCCAGCAGAACGGGACTTCCCGGCACAGATACGCAGTATTTT.

This sequence joins TRBV6-5 and TRBJ1-2, with D possibly TRBD1 on 5 matching bases. Germline V gene data show CDR1 as MNHEY and CDR2 as SVGAGI. The germline V and J ends were trimmed by 2 bases and 2 bases, with 6 bases remaining between them. This CDR3 has 13 residues. The CDR3 sequence: CASSYPGNYGYTF. The DNA of the CDR3 is TGTGCCAGCAGTTACCCAGGGAACTATGGCTACACCTTC.

The chain combines TRBV4-1 with TRBJ2-3; D may be TRBD2 (5 bases). V shed 0 bases and J shed 4 bases, with 26 bases lying between them. This CDR3 contains 20 residues. Germline V gene data show CDR1 as MGHRA and CDR2 as YSYEKL. DNA for the CDR3: TGCGCCAGCAGCCAAGATGCCCCGAGTCCCGACTACGCACTCGCAGATACGCAGTATTTT. The encoded protein is CASSQDAPSPDYALADTQYF.

The chain employs TRBV28 and TRBJ2-7; TRBD2 might be the D (5 bases). V lost 10 bases and J lost 2, with 15 bases in between. The CDR3 sequence is 13 residues long. Germline assignment: CDR1 MDHEN and CDR2 SYDVKM. As DNA, the CDR3 is TGTGCCACCGAAACGGGGAGTACCTACGAGCAGTACTTC. Translation gives CATETGSTYEQYF.

The rearrangement uses TRBV6-1 and TRBJ2-2; D perhaps matches TRBD1 (6 bases). The V gene lost 4 bases and the J gene lost 4 bases, with 13 bases spanning the gap. From germline, CDR1 is MNHNS and CDR2 SASEGT. The CDR3 is 15 amino acids. CDR3: CASSGDRRRTGELFF. CDR3 nucleotides: TGTGCCAGCAGTGGAGACAGGCGGCGCACCGGGGAGCTGTTTTTT.